Given below is one T cell receptor beta chain in context. Its antigen has not been determined. No base quality information exists; no much larger clone differs at one position. Other nucleotide sequences from this sample produce the same CDR3. These data originate in a study of cytomegalovirus exposure and HLA in healthy donors (TCRdb year 2017). Looking at the study overall: According to an earlier analysis of a few hundred of the donors, about 179 million T cells yielded 95 million to 140 million unique TCR beta sequences and approximately 300 Gb of sequence data. Around 320 gigabases of sequencing data and approximately 85 million unique TCR sequences were included in an early release covering about 700 HLA-typed donors. Among the approximately 400 genotyped donors, around 79% belonged to the genetic ancestry cluster associated with self-reported Caucasian donors. The study aimed to test whether cataloging public T cell receptors could reveal signatures of past pathogen exposure. The study used immunosequencing to profile the T cell repertoires of 600 to 850 subjects and linked those repertoires to cytomegalovirus serostatus. Along with the approximately 620-subject first cohort, a separate validation cohort of over a hundred different subjects was used. To predict cytomegalovirus infection status, the study combined high-throughput TCR immunosequencing, statistical association of individual TCRs with disease status, and machine learning. A later analysis re-examined previously published TCR beta repertoires from around 670 donors and added high-resolution HLA genotyping to investigate patterns of TCR occurrence. Rather than using new phenotypic data, the later analysis identified candidate immune exposures from TCR beta sequences and from how often those sequences occurred across donors. In an earlier analysis of a few hundred of the donors, high-throughput TCR beta sequencing was used to judge whether each TCR beta V gene segment behaved as functional or pseudogenic. Donor age, sex, ethnicity and CMV serostatus were collected together with the repertoire data. Genome-wide SNP genotypes for about 65% of the roughly 670 donors were used in a later genetic analysis, which treated that subset as a discovery cohort. All discovery cohort repertoires had been generated using a single sequencing platform. HLA typing covered class I and class II loci at four-digit resolution. The number of donors typed differed by locus, with roughly 620-640 for A, B, C, DRB1 and DQB1, roughly 520 for DQA1, over 600 for DPA1, and roughly 450 for DPB1. Roughly 5 DR-DQ haplotypes were handled as single units for association and clustering, since linkage in the cohort was strong. Among 300 to 450 genotyped donors of the cohort, an average of roughly 240,000 unique TCR beta nucleotide sequences were sequenced per donor, about a sixth of them non-productive. Points the paper makes about the study in general: Assigning TCR associations to individual alleles was difficult when HLA alleles, especially DR and DQ, strongly co-occurred. A further reported finding was that TCR beta sequences accurately predicted the HLA-A and HLA-B alleles for most subjects in the first cohort. In a later analysis, several top co-occurrence clusters were reported to appear linked to parvovirus B19, influenza, CMV and Epstein-Barr virus. A total of around 150 TCR beta chains were listed by the study as associated with cytomegalovirus. In an earlier analysis of some 500 of the donors, most TCR beta V segments appeared in productive rearrangements about 87% or about 30% of the time, broadly matching IMGT annotations. The presence/absence analyses assumed that sequencing depth was roughly uniform across donors, and that assumption may not be true. The authors suggested that the approach could potentially be generalized to other disease states and immunological phenotypes. Because counts were too low, around 18 rarely observed V segments, including chromosome 9 orphons, were left out of the earlier analysis of over 550 of the donors. A later analysis found that HLA-associated TCR beta chains were more clonally expanded and had lower generation probabilities than equally common non-associated chains. Most CMV-associated TCR beta chains appeared to be HLA-restricted in a later analysis, and the HLA associations seemed to be driven largely by CMV exposure. Immune exposure information for the cohort was limited to CMV serostatus. Compared with the approximately 710-donor mean, donors in an Asian-associated ancestry cluster had fewer N-insertions in productive TCRs, according to a later genetic analysis. An association between a missense DCLRE1C variant and V-gene and J-gene trimming of TCR beta chains was found in a later genetic analysis and replicated in an independent cohort. A cluster of highly shared sequence variants was judged likely to be a technical artifact of the sequencing pipeline. Linkage disequilibrium might explain the correlated functional status among segregating V segments, but an unknown experimental factor could not be ruled out. Three of the identified cytomegalovirus-associated TCR beta chains were confirmed in vitro to be specific for cytomegalovirus antigens. Most TCR sequences were observed very rarely across donors, whereas some public TCRs were present in many individuals. In this cohort, only TCR beta chains were sequenced, and detectable features were limited by the absence of alpha or paired-chain data. According to a later analysis, TCR association rates differed among HLA loci, with DRB1 alleles showing the most associated TCRs and HLA-C alleles showing the fewest. In a later analysis, about 16,000 TCR beta sequences were associated with specific HLA alleles at a false discovery rate of 0.05. In both the original and validation cohorts, the classifier was reported to diagnose cytomegalovirus status with high specificity and sensitivity. HLA typing was unavailable for some donors at each locus, so association tests used only the typed subset.

The library was made by the immunoSEQ multiplex PCR assay. For the multiplex PCR, a mixture combining 60 forward primers for TCR Vbeta segments and 13 reverse primers for TCR Jbeta segments was used. The CDR3 region of rearranged TCR beta genes was amplified from genomic DNA with a multiplex PCR assay. Amplified TCR beta libraries were sequenced as 87-base-pair reads on the Illumina HiSeq System. The paper's data handling went like this. A later analysis counted approximately 84 million unique TCR beta chains across the 600 to 850 repertoires, and roughly 9.9 million of these chains were shared by at least two donors. Raw reads were error-corrected and collapsed into unique sequences by a nearest-neighbor algorithm in which closely related sequences were merged to remove PCR and sequencing errors. CDR3 sequences were aligned to IMGT reference sequences to assign V, D and J gene segments. For a sequence to be retained, at least a six-nucleotide match to both a V gene segment and a J gene segment was required. A rearrangement counted as productive if the CDR3 had no stop codons and remained in frame with V and J, and every other rearrangement counted as non-productive. CDR3 was defined according to IMGT convention as the region running from the second conserved V-encoded cysteine to the conserved J-encoded phenylalanine. In an earlier analysis of approximately 500 of the donors, sequences lacking an unambiguous match to a single V gene segment were excluded. In an earlier analysis of some 590 of the donors, a V segment was called functional when productive rearrangements were above 56.7%, and segregating when the standard deviation between donors exceeded 5%. A statistical classification framework was developed to diagnose cytomegalovirus status using the catalog of TCR beta chain sequences. In a later analysis, V and J genes were assigned by comparing TCR nucleotide sequences against IMGT/GENE-DB human TR gene sequences. The TCRdist pipeline was used in a later analysis to assign CDR3 sequences and most-parsimonious VDJ recombination scenarios. In a later analysis, every TCR beta chain was defined by the combination of its CDR3 amino acid sequence and its V-gene family, and reads without a unique V-gene family were dropped. As a way to deal with suspected cross-contamination and a sequencing artifact, a later analysis dropped 640 or so nucleotide sequences that were highly shared and had low generation probability. In a later analysis, a clonal expansion index for each public chain was calculated from normalized within-repertoire ranks of inferred template counts. A later analysis computed generation probabilities with a VDJ recombination model fitted to out-of-frame rearrangements, and checked the results against IGoR. Hypergeometric tests were used in a later analysis to score TCR-TCR, TCR-HLA and TCR-CMV co-occurrence, with a repertoire-size bias correction applied to the TCR pairs. A later analysis estimated false discovery rates by permuting HLA or CMV assignments 20 times. In a later analysis, co-occurring TCRs were grouped using DBSCAN, with TCRdist sequence similarity added in when clustering inside HLA-allele-positive subsets. Repertoires with fewer than 30,000 or more than 120,000 public chains were left out of co-occurrence clustering, as were about five repertoires with anomalous nucleotide sharing. TCRdb obtained this table from immuneACCESS and retained in-frame rearrangements with V and J assigned. These tables miss some clones; where compared with another copy, unresolved V genes account for less than half of the shortfall, and the remainder is unexplained. For V, J and clone size, that table is used; D and trimming come from the DNA. The sample has roughly 160,000 clones on record, roughly 85% of them singletons. The leading ten clones occupy about 1.3% of the sample.

The cohort was made up of under 800 healthy bone marrow donors. At the time of sampling, all cohort members were nominally healthy, though unrecorded immune exposures were likely present. The donor tested CMV seronegative, placing the donor among the 350 to 400 seronegative members of the cohort. Every donor gave a peripheral blood sample, and the peripheral blood mononuclear cells from that sample were used for TCR beta sequencing. Genomic DNA was extracted from the blood cell samples with the Qiagen DNeasy Blood Extraction Kit. Material: PBMCs. The receptor was isolated from a man aged 30 to 39 in good health and CMV-seronegative.

The base sequence is TGTGCCAGTAGTATAGGAACTGCAGATACGCAGTATTTT. Its protein product is CASSIGTADTQYF. The rearranged chain carries TRBV19 and TRBJ2-3, with the D gene not confidently named. Counted from cysteine to phenylalanine, this CDR3 has 13 amino acids. Of all the DNA, just the CDR3 is kept, 39 bases in frame from base 1. V was cut back by 1 base and J by 4 bases, leaving a gap of 6 bases between them. Based on the germline V gene (reference sequence), the CDR1 and CDR2 sequences are LNHDA and SQIVND.